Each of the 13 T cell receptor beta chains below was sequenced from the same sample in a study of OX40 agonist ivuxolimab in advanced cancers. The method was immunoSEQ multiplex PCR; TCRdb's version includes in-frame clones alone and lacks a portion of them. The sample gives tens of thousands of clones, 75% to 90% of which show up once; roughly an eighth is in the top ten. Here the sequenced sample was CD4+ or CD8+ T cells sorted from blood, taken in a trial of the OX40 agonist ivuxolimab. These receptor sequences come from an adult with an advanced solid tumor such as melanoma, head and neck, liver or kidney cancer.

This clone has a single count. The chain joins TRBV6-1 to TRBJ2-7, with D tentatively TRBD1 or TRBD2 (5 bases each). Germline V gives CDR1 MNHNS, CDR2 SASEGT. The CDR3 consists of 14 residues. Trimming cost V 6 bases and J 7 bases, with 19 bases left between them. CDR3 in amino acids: CASRNRGRAREQYF. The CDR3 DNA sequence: TGTGCCAGCAGGAACCGGGGCAGGGCGAGAGAGCAGTACTTC.

The CDR3 DNA follows: TGTGCCAGCAGCTTAGCGGCTACTTCCTACGAGCAGTACTTC. Protein product: CASSLAATSYEQYF. The V gene is TRBV7-9, the J gene TRBJ2-7; D remains ambiguous. There are 14 residues in the CDR3. Trimming stripped 0 bases from V and 1 base from J, with 7 bases between. Per the germline V gene, CDR1 is SEHNR and CDR2 is FQNEAQ (reference sequence).

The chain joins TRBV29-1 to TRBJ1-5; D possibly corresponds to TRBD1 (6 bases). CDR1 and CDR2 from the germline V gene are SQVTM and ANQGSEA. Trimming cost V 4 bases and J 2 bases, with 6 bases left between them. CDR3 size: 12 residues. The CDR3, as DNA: TGCAGCGTTGCAGGGGGCAATCAGCCCCAGCATTTT. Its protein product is CSVAGGNQPQHF.

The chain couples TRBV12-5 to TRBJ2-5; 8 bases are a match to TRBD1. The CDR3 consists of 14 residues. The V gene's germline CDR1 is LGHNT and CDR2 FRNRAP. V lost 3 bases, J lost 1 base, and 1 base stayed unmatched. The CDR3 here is CASGLGQGQETQYF. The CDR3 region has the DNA TGTGCTAGTGGTTTAGGACAGGGCCAAGAGACCCAGTACTTC.

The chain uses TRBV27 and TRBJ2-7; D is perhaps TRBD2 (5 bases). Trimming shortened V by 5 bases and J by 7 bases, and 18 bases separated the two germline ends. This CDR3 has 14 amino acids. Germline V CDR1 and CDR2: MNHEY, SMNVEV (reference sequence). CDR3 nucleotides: TGTGCCAGCAGTCTCGGGGTAGGCTATGGAGAGCAGTACTTC. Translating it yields CASSLGVGYGEQYF.

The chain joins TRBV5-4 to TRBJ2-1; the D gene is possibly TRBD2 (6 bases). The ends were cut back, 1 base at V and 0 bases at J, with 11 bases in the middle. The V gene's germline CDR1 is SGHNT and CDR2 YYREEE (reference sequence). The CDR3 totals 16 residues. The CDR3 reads CASSLWDSSSYNEQFF. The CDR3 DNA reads TGTGCCAGCAGCTTGTGGGACTCAAGCTCCTACAATGAGCAGTTCTTC.

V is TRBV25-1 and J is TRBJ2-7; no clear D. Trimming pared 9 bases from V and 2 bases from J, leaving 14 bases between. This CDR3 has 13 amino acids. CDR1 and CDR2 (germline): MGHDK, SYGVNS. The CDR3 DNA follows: TGTGCCAGGTCGCGGCGGCAACCCTACGAGCAGTACTTC. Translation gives CARSRRQPYEQYF.

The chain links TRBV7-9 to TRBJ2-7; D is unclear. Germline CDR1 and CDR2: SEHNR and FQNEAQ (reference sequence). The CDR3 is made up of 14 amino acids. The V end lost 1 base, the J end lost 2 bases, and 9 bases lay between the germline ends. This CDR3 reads CASSLGAPAYEQYF. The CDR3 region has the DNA TGTGCCAGCAGCTTAGGGGCTCCGGCCTACGAGCAGTACTTC.

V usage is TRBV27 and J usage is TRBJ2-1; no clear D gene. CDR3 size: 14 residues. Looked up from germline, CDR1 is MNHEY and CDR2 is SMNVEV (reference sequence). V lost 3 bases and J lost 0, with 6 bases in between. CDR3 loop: CASSFPSSYNEQFF. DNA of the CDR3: TGTGCCAGCAGTTTCCCCAGCTCCTACAATGAGCAGTTCTTC.

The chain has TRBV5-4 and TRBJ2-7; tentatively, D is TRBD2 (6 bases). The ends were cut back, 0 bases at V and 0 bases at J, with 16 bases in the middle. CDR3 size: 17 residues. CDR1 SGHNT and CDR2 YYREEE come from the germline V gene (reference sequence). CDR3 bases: TGTGCCAGCAGCTTGGTTCTGGACTACAAAAGCTCCTACGAGCAGTACTTC. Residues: CASSLVLDYKSSYEQYF.

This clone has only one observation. CDR3 DNA: TGTGCCAGCAGTCCCCTGGACTACTCTGGAAACACCATATATTTT. It specifies CASSPLDYSGNTIYF. This chain uses TRBV6-5 with TRBJ1-3; unclear D gene. V was trimmed by 5 bases and J by 0 bases, leaving 11 bases between them. Germline V gene lookup returns CDR1 MNHEY and CDR2 SVGAGI. The CDR3 covers 15 residues.

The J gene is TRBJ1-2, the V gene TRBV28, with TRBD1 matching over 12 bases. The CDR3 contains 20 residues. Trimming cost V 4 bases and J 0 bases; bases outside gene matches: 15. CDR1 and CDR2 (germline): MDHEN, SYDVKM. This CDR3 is CASSSLPGQGASYANYGYTF. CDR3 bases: TGTGCCAGCAGTTCTCTCCCGGGACAGGGGGCGTCTTATGCTAACTATGGCTACACCTTC.

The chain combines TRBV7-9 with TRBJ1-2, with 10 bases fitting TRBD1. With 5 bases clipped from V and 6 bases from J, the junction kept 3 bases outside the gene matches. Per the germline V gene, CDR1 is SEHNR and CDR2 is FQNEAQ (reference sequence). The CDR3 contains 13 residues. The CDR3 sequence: CASSIGTGDGYTF. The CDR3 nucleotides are TGTGCCAGCAGCATCGGGACAGGGGATGGCTACACCTTC.